Below, 15 T cell receptor beta chains from the same sample are listed, as sequenced in a study of read filtering for tumor transcriptome and immune sequencing. The library was built from around 380 ng RNA with molecular barcoded adaptors for alpha/delta and beta/gamma chains. TCRdb fed the reads into MiXCR, producing one record per CDR3 protein. The sample shows 30,000 to 40,000 distinct CDR3 sequences, roughly 10% of them seen only once. Sample: a population of CD138-negative cells sorted from bone marrow. These receptors all stem from a donor aged 40 or older with multiple myeloma.

The chain carries TRBV5-1 and TRBJ2-3; 8 bases map to TRBD2. Germline V gene data show CDR1 as SGHRS and CDR2 as YFSETQ. V lost 0 bases and J lost 4; bases outside the gene matches: 7. There are 16 residues in the CDR3. CDR3: CASSLAGGAGADTQYF. Here the CDR3 DNA reads TGCGCCAGCAGCTTGGCCGGGGGGGCCGGGGCAGATACGCAGTATTTT.

This clonotype was seen more than once but under ten times. The V call is TRBV11-2, the J call TRBJ2-7; TRBD1 agrees at 8 bases. CDR3 length: 15 residues. V lost 5 bases to trimming and J lost 1 base; unmatched junction nucleotides: 7. CDR1 and CDR2 from the germline V gene are SGHAT and FQNNGV. The CDR3 reads CASSLGTGLSYEQYF. The CDR3 nucleotides are TGTGCCAGCAGCCTCGGGACAGGCTTGTCCTACGAGCAGTACTTC.

This clonotype was observed many times. This chain uses TRBV2 with TRBJ1-5; D is ambiguous. V lost 4 bases and J lost 0, with 4 bases in between. Germline CDR1 reads SNHLY; CDR2 reads FYNNEI. The CDR3 is 13 residues long. In nucleotides, the CDR3 is TGTGCCAGCAGTGGGTATAGCAATCAGCCCCAGCATTTT. Amino acid sequence: CASSGYSNQPQHF.

This clonotype was observed at least ten times. The chain employs TRBV19 and TRBJ2-3; D gene ambiguous. This CDR3 is built from 15 residues. From germline, CDR1 is LNHDA and CDR2 SQIVND (reference sequence). The V gene lost 2 bases and the J gene lost 2 bases, with 11 bases spanning the gap. The CDR3 sequence: CASSISGLNTDTQYF. The CDR3 DNA sequence: TGTGCCAGTAGTATAAGTGGCTTGAACACAGATACGCAGTATTTT.

This clonotype showed up many times. CDR3 region: CASTPRTGRQPQHF. In DNA, the CDR3 is TGTGCCAGCACCCCGAGGACAGGGCGTCAGCCCCAGCATTTT. The genes are TRBV28 and TRBJ1-5, with 8 bases identical to TRBD1. The CDR3 sequence is 14 residues long. The junction had 8 bases not matched to a gene; V was cut back by 7 bases and J by 6 bases. Germline assignment: CDR1 MDHEN and CDR2 SYDVKM. The whole variable domain, filled in from reference TRBV28 and TRBJ1-5, reads DVKVTQSSRYLVKRTGEKVFLECVQDMDHENMFWYRQDPGLGLRLIYFSYDVKMKEKGDIPEGYSVSREKKERFSLILESASTNQTSMYLCASTPRTGRQPQHFGDGTRLSIL.

In the case of this clonotype: A far larger clone is just one base off, so this is likely a read error. This chain links TRBV11-2 with TRBJ2-7; D remains ambiguous. There are 13 residues in the CDR3. The V gene lost 0 bases and the J gene lost 5 bases, with 8 bases spanning the gap. Germline V gene data show CDR1 as SGHAT and CDR2 as FQNNGV. CDR3 coding DNA: TGTGCCAGCAGCTTAGAGGGGTCGGACGAGCAGTACTTC. Protein: CASSLEGSDEQYF.

A remark on this clonotype: It is likely a read error: a sequence one base away is far more abundant. The V gene is TRBV9, the J gene TRBJ1-6; perhaps TRBD1 as D (5 bases). The DNA end lines up better with TRBJ1-1; the J call may be wrong. The CDR3 has 13 residues. The germline CDR1 and CDR2 sequences are SGDLS and YYNGEE. CDR3 sequence (DNA): TGTGGCAGCGCACGAGCTGGGACCACTGAAGCTTTCTTT. It yields the protein CGSARAGTTEAFF.

The table lists this clonotype with many counts. The chain uses TRBV24-1 and TRBJ2-7; D possibly corresponds to TRBD1 (6 bases). Looked up from germline, CDR1 is KGHDR and CDR2 is SFDVKD. The CDR3 covers 14 residues. V was clipped by 7 bases and J by 3 bases, with 15 bases between them. CDR3 DNA: TGTGCCACCAGCTCCGGGACAAGGGGCTACGAGCAGTACTTC. Encoded protein: CATSSGTRGYEQYF.

The table lists this clonotype with many counts. This sequence joins TRBV7-6 and TRBJ2-7; weak D call: TRBD2 (6 bases). CDR3 size: 12 residues. CDR1 is SGHVS and CDR2 is FNYEAQ in the germline V gene. V was pared by 4 bases and J by 6 bases, with 10 bases between. The CDR3 nucleotides read TGTGCCAGCAGCTCATTGGGGGGCGAGCAGTACTTC. Protein product: CASSSLGGEQYF.

As regards this clonotype: This clone may be a read error of a much larger clone one base away. This rearrangement joins TRBV2 to TRBJ2-1, with TRBD1 identical over 7 bases. Per the germline V gene, CDR1 is SNHLY and CDR2 is FYNNEI. The CDR3 runs 12 residues. The CDR3 protein is CAPSQGDNGQFF. The CDR3 region has the DNA TGTGCCCCCTCCCAGGGGGACAATGGGCAGTTCTTC. The full variable domain, rest sourced from reference TRBV2 and TRBJ2-1, is EPEVTQTPSHQVTQMGQEVILRCVPISNHLYFYWYRQILGQKVEFLVSFYNNEISEKSEIFDDQFSVERPDGSNFTLKIRSTKLEDSAMYFCAPSQGDNGQFFGPGTRLTVL.

The rearrangement links TRBV7-2 to TRBJ2-5; D is possibly TRBD2 (7 bases). Between the trimmed V and J ends, which lost 5 bases and 6 bases, there was a span of 22 bases. This CDR3 has 16 residues. Per the germline V gene, CDR1 is SGHTA and CDR2 is FQGNSA. DNA for the CDR3: TGTGCCAGCAGCCGTATGGGGGCTAGCGGTCCAAAGACCCAGTACTTC. Translation: CASSRMGASGPKTQYF.

Regarding this clonotype: This may be a read error, as it is one base from a much larger clone. This chain links TRBV2 with TRBJ2-1, with a weak D call TRBD1 (6 bases). Trimming removed 6 bases at V and 1 base at J, with 16 bases between. The CDR3 is 16 amino acids. Germline assignment: CDR1 SNHLY and CDR2 FYNNEI. CDR3 sequence reads: CASSQQGPLSYNEQFF. In DNA, the CDR3 is TGTGCCAGCAGCCAACAGGGTCCCTTGTCCTACAATGAGCAGTTCTTC.

Notes on this clonotype: This is likely an artifact of a read error, given a far larger clone one base away. The chain has TRBV11-2 and TRBJ2-3, with 8 bases matching TRBD1. Germline CDR1 is SGHAT and CDR2 is FQNNGV. Unmatched junction bases numbered 6, after V lost 2 bases and J lost 8 bases. The CDR3 loop spans 14 amino acids. The CDR3 DNA is TGTGCCAGCAGCTTAACGGACAGGGTGGCTACGCAGTATTTT. It is translated as CASSLTDRVATQYF.

On this clonotype: A much more abundant neighbour one base away suggests this may be a read error. This chain joins TRBV7-9 and TRBJ2-7; maybe TRBD1 (5 bases). Germline assignment: CDR1 SEHNR and CDR2 FQNEAQ (reference sequence). Trimming took off 5 bases at V and 3 bases at J, with 14 bases between the two ends. CDR3 length: 14 residues. Written as DNA, the CDR3 is TGTGCCAGCAGCCACAGGTCAGGGTACTACGAGCAGTACTTC. It encodes CASSHRSGYYEQYF.

This clonotype came up a few times. This chain joins TRBV19 and TRBJ2-5; D is ambiguous. The CDR3 contains 14 residues. Trimming stripped 4 bases from V and 5 bases from J, with 14 bases between. The germline V gene encodes CDR1 LNHDA and CDR2 SQIVND (reference sequence). CDR3 amino acids: CASSTSQIVETQYF. In nucleotides, the CDR3 is TGTGCCAGTAGTACAAGCCAGATAGTTGAGACCCAGTACTTC.